In this sample, the clone carrying this T cell receptor (beta chain) turned up many times. The CDR3 loop spans 14 amino acids. Germline assignment: CDR1 SNHLY and CDR2 FYNNEI. Trimming left V 3 bases short and J 1 base short, with 7 bases between. These data originate in a study of human T cells and chemical hapten exposure. Unfractionated whole blood was the source from which total RNA was extracted. Study processing details: Samples contained a median of roughly 96,000 TCRs, with a range of about 23,224 to 690,600. MiXCR was run by TCRdb on the 5' RACE reads, yielding one entry per CDR3 protein. What appears here as the V and J calls and clone size reflects TCRdb's work, not the paper's. The sample yields approximately 140,000 distinct CDR3 sequences, 4.1% seen once.

The V gene is TRBV2, the J gene TRBJ1-5, with unresolved D. The clonotype originates from a female donor in good health. The DNA of the CDR3 is TGTGCCAGCAGTGATAGGTTAAGCAATCAGCCCCAGCATTTT. Protein: CASSDRLSNQPQHF. Filled out from reference TRBV2 and TRBJ1-5, the complete variable domain reads EPEVTQTPSHQVTQMGQEVILRCVPISNHLYFYWYRQILGQKVEFLVSFYNNEISEKSEIFDDQFSVERPDGSNFTLKIRSTKLEDSAMYFCASSDRLSNQPQHFGDGTRLSIL.